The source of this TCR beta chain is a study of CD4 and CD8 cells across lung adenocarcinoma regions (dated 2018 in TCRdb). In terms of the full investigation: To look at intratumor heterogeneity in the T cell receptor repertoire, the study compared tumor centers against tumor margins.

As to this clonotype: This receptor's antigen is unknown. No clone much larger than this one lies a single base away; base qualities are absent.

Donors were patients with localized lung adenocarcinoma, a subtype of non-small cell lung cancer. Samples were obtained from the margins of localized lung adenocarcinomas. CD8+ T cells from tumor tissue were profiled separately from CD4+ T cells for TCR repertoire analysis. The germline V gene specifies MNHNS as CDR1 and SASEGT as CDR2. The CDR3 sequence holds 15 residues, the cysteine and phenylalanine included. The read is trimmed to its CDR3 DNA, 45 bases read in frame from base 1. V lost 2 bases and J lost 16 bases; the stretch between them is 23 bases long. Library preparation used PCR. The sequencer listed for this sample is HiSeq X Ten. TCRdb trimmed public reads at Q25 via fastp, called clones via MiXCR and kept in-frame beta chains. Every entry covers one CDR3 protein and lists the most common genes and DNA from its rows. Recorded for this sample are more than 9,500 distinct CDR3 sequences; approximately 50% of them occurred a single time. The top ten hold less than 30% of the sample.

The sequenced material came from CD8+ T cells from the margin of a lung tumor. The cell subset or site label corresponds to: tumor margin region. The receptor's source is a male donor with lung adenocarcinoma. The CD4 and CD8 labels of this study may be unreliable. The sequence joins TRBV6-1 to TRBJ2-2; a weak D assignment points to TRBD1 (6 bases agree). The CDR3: CASSEHAVRTGTQFF. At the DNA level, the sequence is TGTGCCAGCAGTGAACACGCGGTGCGCACAGGGACGCAGTTTTTT.